Shown below are 8 T cell receptor beta chains from a single sample sequenced in a study of cytomegalovirus exposure and HLA in healthy donors. Produced via immunoSEQ multiplex PCR; TCRdb's table is partial and in-frame only. Of tens of thousands of clones listed, less than 90% are singletons. Sequenced material: PBMCs. The receptors here all came from a woman younger than 30 in good health and CMV-seropositive.

CDR3 in DNA: TGTGCCAGCAGTCCGTGGGGGGGAAGGGACGAGCAGTACTTC. Translated, it gives CASSPWGGRDEQYF. The gene calls are TRBV27 and TRBJ2-7; 7 positions match TRBD2. The CDR3 has 14 amino acids. The V and J ends lost 5 bases and 5 bases, in that order; junction bases with no gene match: 9. Germline lookup yields CDR1 MNHEY and CDR2 SMNVEV (reference sequence).

V usage is TRBV12-5 and J usage is TRBJ2-3, with D tentatively TRBD1 (5 bases). CDR3 length: 13 residues. Trimming left V 1 base short and J 7 bases short, with 9 bases between. Germline assignment: CDR1 LGHNT and CDR2 FRNRAP. This CDR3 reads CASGLAQGHTQYF. The CDR3 DNA sequence: TGTGCTAGTGGTTTGGCCCAGGGCCATACGCAGTATTTT.

The chain recombines TRBV7-2 with TRBJ2-3; D might be TRBD2 (7 bases). Germline V gene data show CDR1 as SGHTA and CDR2 as FQGNSA. The V end was cut by 3 bases, the J end by 1 base, with 17 bases between. The CDR3 covers 17 residues. The CDR3 region is CASSFGPSGGGTDTQYF. The CDR3 bases are TGTGCCAGCAGCTTTGGTCCCTCGGGGGGCGGCACAGATACGCAGTATTTT.

The V call is TRBV27, the J call TRBJ2-7; 8 bases match TRBD1. The V segment lost 6 bases and the J segment 3 bases; nucleotides outside the gene matches: 10. The CDR3 length is 15 residues. CDR1 is MNHEY, CDR2 SMNVEV, per germline (reference sequence). The chain's CDR3 is CASRPRDRSLYEQYF. CDR3 in DNA: TGTGCCAGCAGACCGCGGGACAGGTCCCTCTACGAGCAGTACTTC.

This clone was recorded only once. The V gene is TRBV29-1, the J gene TRBJ1-5, with TRBD1 matching over 8 bases. The CDR3 covers 16 residues. Unmatched junction bases numbered 12, after V lost 4 bases and J lost 4 bases. Germline loops: CDR1 SQVTM, CDR2 ANQGSEA. CDR3 in DNA: TGCAGCGTTGGGTTCTCCGGGACAGGAATTAATCAGCCCCAGCATTTT. It encodes CSVGFSGTGINQPQHF.

The chain uses TRBV28 and TRBJ2-3; TRBD1 matches at 9 bases. The CDR3 extends over 18 amino acids. The V gene end was trimmed by 6 bases and the J gene end by 2 bases; junction bases not matched to a gene: 15. Germline lookup yields CDR1 MDHEN and CDR2 SYDVKM. The CDR3 nucleotides read TGTGCCAGCAGGCCGGGACAGGGTTTTTTGGGAGACACAGATACGCAGTATTTT. This gives the protein CASRPGQGFLGDTDTQYF.

The chain carries TRBV7-7 and TRBJ2-5, with 7 bases matching TRBD2. J lost 4 bases, V lost 0 bases, and 5 bases had no gene match. The CDR3 is 15 residues long. The germline V gene has CDR1 SSHAT and CDR2 FNYEAQ (reference sequence). CDR3 sequence reads: CASSLAGGKGETQYF. The CDR3 bases are TGTGCCAGCAGCTTAGCCGGGGGGAAGGGAGAGACCCAGTACTTC.

This clone has a single count. V is TRBV27 and J is TRBJ1-2; TRBD1 agrees at 8 bases. Unmatched junction bases numbered 10, after V lost 5 bases and J lost 8 bases. The CDR3 extends over 14 amino acids. CDR1 and CDR2 (germline): MNHEY, SMNVEV (reference sequence). In nucleotides, the CDR3 is TGTGCCAGCAGTACCGGACAGGGATGGTACGGCTACACCTTC. Protein sequence: CASSTGQGWYGYTF.